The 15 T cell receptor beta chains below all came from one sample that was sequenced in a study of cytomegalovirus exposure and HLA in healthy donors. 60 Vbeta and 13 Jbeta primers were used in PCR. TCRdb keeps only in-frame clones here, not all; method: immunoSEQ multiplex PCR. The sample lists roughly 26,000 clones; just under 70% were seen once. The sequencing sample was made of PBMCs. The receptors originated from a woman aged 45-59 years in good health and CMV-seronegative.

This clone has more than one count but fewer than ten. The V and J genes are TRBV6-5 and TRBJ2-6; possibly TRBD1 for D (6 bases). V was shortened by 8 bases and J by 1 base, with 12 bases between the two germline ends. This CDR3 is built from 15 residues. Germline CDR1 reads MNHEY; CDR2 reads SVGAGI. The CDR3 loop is CASLSRGSGANVLTF. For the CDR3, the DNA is TGTGCCAGCCTTTCCAGGGGATCTGGGGCCAACGTCCTGACTTTC.

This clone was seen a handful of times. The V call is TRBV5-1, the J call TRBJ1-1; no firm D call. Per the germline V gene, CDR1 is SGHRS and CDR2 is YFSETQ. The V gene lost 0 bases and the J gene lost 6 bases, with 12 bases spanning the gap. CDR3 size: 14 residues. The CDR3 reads CASSLDTAVSEAFF. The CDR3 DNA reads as TGCGCCAGCAGCTTGGACACGGCGGTTTCTGAAGCTTTCTTT.

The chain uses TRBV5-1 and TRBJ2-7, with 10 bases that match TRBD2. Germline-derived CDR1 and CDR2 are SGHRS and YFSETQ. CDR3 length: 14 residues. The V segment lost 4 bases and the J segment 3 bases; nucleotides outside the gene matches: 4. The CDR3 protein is CASSRTSGNYEQYF. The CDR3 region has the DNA TGCGCCAGCAGCAGAACTAGCGGGAACTACGAGCAGTACTTC.

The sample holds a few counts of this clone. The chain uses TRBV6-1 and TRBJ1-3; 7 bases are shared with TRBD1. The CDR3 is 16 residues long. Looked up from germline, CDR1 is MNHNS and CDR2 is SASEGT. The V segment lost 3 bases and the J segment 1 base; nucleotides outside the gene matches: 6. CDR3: CASSDRQGGSGNTIYF. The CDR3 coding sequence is TGTGCCAGCAGTGACCGGCAGGGGGGTTCTGGAAACACCATATATTTT.

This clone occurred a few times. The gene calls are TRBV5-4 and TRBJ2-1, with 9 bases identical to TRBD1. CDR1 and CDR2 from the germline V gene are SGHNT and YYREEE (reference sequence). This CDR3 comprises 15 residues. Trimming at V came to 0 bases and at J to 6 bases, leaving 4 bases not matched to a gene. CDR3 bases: TGTGCCAGCAGCTTGGGGGGACAGGGCCTCAATGAGCAGTTCTTC. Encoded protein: CASSLGGQGLNEQFF.

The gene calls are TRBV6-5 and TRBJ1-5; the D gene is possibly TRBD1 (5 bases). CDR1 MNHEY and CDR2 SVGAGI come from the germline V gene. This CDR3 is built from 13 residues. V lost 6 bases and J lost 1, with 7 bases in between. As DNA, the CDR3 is TGTGCCAGCAGGCGGGGGAGCAATCAGCCCCAGCATTTT. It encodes CASRRGSNQPQHF.

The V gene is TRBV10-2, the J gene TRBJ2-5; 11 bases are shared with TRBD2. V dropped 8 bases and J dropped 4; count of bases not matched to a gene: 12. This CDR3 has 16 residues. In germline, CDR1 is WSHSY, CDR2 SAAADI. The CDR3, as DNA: TGCGCCAGCCTTATACGACTAGCGGGGAGGGTAGAGACCCAGTACTTC. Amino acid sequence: CASLIRLAGRVETQYF.

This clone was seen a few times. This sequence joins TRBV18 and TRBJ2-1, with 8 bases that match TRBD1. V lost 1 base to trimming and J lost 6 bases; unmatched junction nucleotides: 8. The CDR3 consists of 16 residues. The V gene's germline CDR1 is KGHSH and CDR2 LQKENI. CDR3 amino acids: CASSPLVGQGTNEQFF. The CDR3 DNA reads TGTGCCAGCTCACCACTGGTCGGACAGGGTACCAATGAGCAGTTCTTC. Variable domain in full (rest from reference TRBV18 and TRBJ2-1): NAGVMQNPRHLVRRRGQEARLRCSPMKGHSHVYWYRQLPEEGLKFMVYLQKENIIDESGMPKERFSAEFPKEGPSILRIQQVVRGDSAAYFCASSPLVGQGTNEQFFGPGTRLTVL.

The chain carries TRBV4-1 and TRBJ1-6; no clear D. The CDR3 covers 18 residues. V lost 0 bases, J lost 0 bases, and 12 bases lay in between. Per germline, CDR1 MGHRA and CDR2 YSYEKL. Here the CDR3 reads CASSQEGESPSYNSPLHF. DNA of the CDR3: TGCGCCAGCAGCCAAGAGGGAGAGTCTCCCTCCTATAATTCACCCCTCCACTTT.

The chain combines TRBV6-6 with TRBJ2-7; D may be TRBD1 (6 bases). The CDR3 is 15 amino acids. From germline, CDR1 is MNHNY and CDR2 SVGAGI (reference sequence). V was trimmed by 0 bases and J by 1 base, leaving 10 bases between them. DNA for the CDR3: TGTGCCAGCAGTTACTCGGGCCAGGGGTCCTACGAGCAGTACTTC. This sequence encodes CASSYSGQGSYEQYF.

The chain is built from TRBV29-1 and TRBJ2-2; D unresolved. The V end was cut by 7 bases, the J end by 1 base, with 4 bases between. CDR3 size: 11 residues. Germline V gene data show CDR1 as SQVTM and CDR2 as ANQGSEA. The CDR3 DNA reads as TGCAGCGGCGGGAACACCGGGGAGCTGTTTTTT. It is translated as CSGGNTGELFF.

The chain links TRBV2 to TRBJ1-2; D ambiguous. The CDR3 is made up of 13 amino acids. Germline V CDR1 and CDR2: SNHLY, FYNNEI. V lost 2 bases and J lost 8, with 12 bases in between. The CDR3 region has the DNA TGTGCCAGCAGTGAACTGGTAGCGGGGGGCTACACCTTC. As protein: CASSELVAGGYTF.

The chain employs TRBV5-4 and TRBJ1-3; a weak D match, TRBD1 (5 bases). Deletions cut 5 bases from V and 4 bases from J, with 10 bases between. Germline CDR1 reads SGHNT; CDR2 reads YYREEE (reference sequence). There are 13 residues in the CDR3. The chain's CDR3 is CASRQVGGNTIYF. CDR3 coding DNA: TGTGCCAGCAGACAGGTTGGAGGAAACACCATATATTTT.

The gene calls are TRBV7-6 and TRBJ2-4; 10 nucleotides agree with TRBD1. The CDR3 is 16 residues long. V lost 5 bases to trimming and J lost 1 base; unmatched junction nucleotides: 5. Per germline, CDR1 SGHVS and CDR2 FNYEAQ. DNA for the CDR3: TGTGCCAGCAGCCCTCCGGGACAGGGGGCCAAAAACATTCAGTACTTC. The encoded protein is CASSPPGQGAKNIQYF.

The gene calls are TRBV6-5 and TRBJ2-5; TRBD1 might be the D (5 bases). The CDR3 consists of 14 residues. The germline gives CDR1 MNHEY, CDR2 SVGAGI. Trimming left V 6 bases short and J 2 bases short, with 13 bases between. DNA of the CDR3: TGTGCCAGCAGAGGGGCGAGTTATCAAGAGACCCAGTACTTC. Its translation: CASRGASYQETQYF.